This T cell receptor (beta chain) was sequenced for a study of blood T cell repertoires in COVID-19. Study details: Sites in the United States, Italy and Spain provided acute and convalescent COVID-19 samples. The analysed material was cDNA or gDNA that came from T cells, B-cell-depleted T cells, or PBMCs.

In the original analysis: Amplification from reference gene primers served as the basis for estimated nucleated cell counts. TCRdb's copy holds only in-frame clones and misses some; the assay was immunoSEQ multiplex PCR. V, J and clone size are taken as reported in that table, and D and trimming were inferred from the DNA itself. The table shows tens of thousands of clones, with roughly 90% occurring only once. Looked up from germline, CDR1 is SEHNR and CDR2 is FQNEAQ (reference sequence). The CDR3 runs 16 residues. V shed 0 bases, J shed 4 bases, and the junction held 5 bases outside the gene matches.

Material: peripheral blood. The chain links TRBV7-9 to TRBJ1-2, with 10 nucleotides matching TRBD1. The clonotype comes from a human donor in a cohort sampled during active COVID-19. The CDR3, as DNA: TGTGCCAGCAGCTTAGCGGGGACAGGGGTAGGCTATGGCTACACCTTC. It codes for CASSLAGTGVGYGYTF.